In this sample, the clone carrying this TCR beta chain is medium-sized. This CDR3 region has 14 residues. Trimming removed 3 bases at V and 6 bases at J, with 12 bases between. Germline CDR1 is MDHEN and CDR2 is SYDVKM. Sample time point: sample taken at primary tumor resection. Extraction of whole RNA from tumor, nontumor lung or frozen PBMC preceded unsorted sequencing. Donors were over 70 untreated early-stage non-small cell lung cancer patients. The data derive from a study of spatial heterogeneity in lung cancer. Study as a whole: Alpha-chain sequences were consistently detected less often than beta-chain sequences. Each unique TCR and UMI combination was seen more than ten times on average in raw reads.

Every TCR cDNA molecule bore a unique molecular identifier. TCRdb used MiXCR to reprocess the 5' RACE reads, holding one entry per CDR3 protein. The sample contains a few thousand distinct CDR3 sequences, around a fifth of which appear only once. This chain uses TRBV28 with TRBJ1-5; D ambiguous. The sequence was obtained from a female donor with early-stage non-small cell lung cancer. This sample comprised normal lung tissue next to the tumor, obtained at surgery. The CDR3 here is CASSLSALGQPQHF. CDR3 DNA: TGTGCCAGCAGTTTGTCGGCATTAGGTCAGCCCCAGCATTTT.